This passage covers 2 T cell receptor beta chains from one sample sequenced in a study of CD8+ T cells in alopecia areata (dated by TCRdb to the late 2010s). The meaning of the sample's treatment or condition label: oral pan-JAK inhibitor, 5-10 mg twice daily. The method was the immunoSEQ multiplex PCR assay. For TCR sequencing, RNA was extracted from every sample and reverse transcribed into cDNA to serve as template. TCRdb carries this immuneACCESS record with in-frame sequences only. Its versions omit some clonotypes, under half of them owing to an unresolved V gene in the studies checked, with the rest unexplained. The sample table lists tens of thousands of clones, around 46% of them with a count of one. The top ten clonotypes cover about a fifth of the sample. The specimen was CD8+ T cells sorted from blood, collected between weeks 36 and 40, from a patient treated with tofacitinib. These receptors originate from a human donor with alopecia areata.

This rearrangement joins TRBV11-2 to TRBJ2-3; D is unclear. The germline CDR1 and CDR2 sequences are SGHAT and FQNNGV. V was trimmed by 3 bases and J by 5 bases, leaving 12 bases between them. The CDR3 consists of 14 residues. CDR3: CASSLIENEDTQYF. CDR3 bases: TGTGCCAGCAGCTTGATCGAGAACGAAGATACGCAGTATTTT.

This clone was recorded a few times. This sequence joins TRBV7-9 and TRBJ1-5, with 7 bases matching TRBD1. V shed 5 bases and J 12 bases; nucleotides not matched to a gene: 10. This CDR3 spans 13 amino acids. From germline, CDR1 is SEHNR and CDR2 FQNEAQ (reference sequence). The CDR3 sequence is CASSPPGTEIQHF. The DNA for the CDR3 is TGTGCCAGCAGCCCCCCCGGGACAGAGATCCAGCATTTT.